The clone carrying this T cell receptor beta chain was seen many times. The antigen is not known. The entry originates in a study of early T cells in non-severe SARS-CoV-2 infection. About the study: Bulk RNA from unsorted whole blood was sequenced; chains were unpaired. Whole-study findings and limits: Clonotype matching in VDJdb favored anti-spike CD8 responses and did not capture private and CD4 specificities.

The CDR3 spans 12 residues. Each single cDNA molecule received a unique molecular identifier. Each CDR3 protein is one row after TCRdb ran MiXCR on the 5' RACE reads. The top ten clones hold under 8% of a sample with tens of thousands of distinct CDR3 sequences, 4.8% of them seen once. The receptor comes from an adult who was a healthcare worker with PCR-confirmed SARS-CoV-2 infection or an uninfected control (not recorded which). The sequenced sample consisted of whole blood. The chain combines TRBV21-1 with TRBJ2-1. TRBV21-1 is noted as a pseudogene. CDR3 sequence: CASSKGRNEQFF. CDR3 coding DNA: TGTGCCAGCAGCAAAGGGAGAAATGAGCAGTTCTTC.